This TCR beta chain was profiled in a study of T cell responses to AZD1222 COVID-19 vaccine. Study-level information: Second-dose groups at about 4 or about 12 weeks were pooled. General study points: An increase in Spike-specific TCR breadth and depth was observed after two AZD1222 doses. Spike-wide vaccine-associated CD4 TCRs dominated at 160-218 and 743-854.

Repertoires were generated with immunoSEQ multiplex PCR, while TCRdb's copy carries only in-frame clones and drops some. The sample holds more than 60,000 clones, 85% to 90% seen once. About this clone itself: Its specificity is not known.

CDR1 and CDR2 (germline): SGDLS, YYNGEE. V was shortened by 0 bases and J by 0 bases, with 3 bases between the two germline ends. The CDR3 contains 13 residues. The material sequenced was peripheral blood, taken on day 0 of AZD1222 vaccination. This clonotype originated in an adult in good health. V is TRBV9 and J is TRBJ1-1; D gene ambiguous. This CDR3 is CASSVAMNTEAFF. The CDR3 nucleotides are TGTGCCAGCAGCGTAGCCATGAACACTGAAGCTTTCTTT.